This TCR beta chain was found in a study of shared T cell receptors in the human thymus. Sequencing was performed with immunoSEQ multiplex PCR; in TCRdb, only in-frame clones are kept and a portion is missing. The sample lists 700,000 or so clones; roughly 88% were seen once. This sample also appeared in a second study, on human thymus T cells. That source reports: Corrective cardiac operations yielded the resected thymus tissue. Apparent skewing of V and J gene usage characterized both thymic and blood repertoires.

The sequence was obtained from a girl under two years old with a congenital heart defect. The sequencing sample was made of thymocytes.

The DNA for the CDR3 is TGTGCCAGCAGCTTAGTGTTGCGGGGGTCAAACTACGAGCAGTACTTC. Translated: CASSLVLRGSNYEQYF. The V gene is TRBV7-8, the J gene TRBJ2-7, with 7 positions matching TRBD2. Looked up from germline, CDR1 is SGHVS and CDR2 is FQNEAQ. The CDR3 length is 16 residues. V was pared by 1 base and J by 3 bases, with 9 bases of the junction left unmatched.